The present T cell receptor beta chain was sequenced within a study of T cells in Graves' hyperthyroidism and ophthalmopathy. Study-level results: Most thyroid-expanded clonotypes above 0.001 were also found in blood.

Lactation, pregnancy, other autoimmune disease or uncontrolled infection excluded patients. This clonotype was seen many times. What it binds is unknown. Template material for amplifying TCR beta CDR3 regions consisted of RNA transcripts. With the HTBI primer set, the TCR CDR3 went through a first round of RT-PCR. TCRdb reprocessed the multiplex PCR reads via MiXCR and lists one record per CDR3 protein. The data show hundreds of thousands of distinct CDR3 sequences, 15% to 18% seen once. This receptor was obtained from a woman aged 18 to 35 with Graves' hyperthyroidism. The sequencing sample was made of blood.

The CDR3, as DNA: TGTGCCAGCCAGACACACGGCTATGGCTACACCTTC. This codes for CASQTHGYGYTF. The chain is built from TRBV28 and TRBJ1-2; no clear D gene. V lost 8 bases and J 4 bases, leaving 11 bases between the germline ends. The germline V gene has CDR1 MDHEN and CDR2 SYDVKM. The CDR3 runs to 12 residues.